Below are 15 T cell receptor beta chains sequenced from a single sample in a study of radiation and T cells in renal cell carcinoma. The time point is: baseline pretreatment blood. Treatment defined: 15 Gy SBRT to primary tumor, nephrectomy 4 weeks later. Clones were sequenced by immunoSEQ multiplex PCR, and TCRdb holds only the in-frame ones, with some missing. The sample has some 100,000 clones, 82% seen once. Sequences were derived from blood, sampled from a patient whose treatment included radiotherapy and nephrectomy. Source of these receptors: a man between 60 and 75 years old with renal cell carcinoma.

This chain joins TRBV27 and TRBJ2-7, with 7 bases aligning to TRBD1. This CDR3 has 14 amino acids. CDR1 and CDR2 (germline): MNHEY, SMNVEV (reference sequence). The trim removed 3 bases at V and 3 bases at J, leaving 5 bases unmatched. The CDR3 DNA sequence: TGTGCCAGCAGTTTGAGGGCAGGGGGCTACGAGCAGTACTTC. Translating it yields CASSLRAGGYEQYF.

V and J are TRBV6-5 and TRBJ2-4; D is possibly TRBD1 (6 bases). Germline CDR1 and CDR2: MNHEY and SVGAGI. CDR3 length equals 15 residues. Trimming cost V 2 bases and J 3 bases, with 11 bases left between them. CDR3 amino acids: CASSYEQGGKNIQYF. In nucleotides, the CDR3 is TGTGCCAGCAGTTACGAACAGGGTGGCAAAAACATTCAGTACTTC.

The V gene is TRBV19, the J gene TRBJ2-3, with D perhaps assigned TRBD1 or TRBD2 (5 bases each). The CDR3 is made up of 14 amino acids. CDR1 and CDR2 from the germline V gene are LNHDA and SQIVND (reference sequence). Between the trimmed V and J ends, which lost 3 bases and 4 bases, there was a span of 11 bases. In nucleotides, the CDR3 is TGTGCCAGTAGTATTATCGGGACCCCAGATACGCAGTATTTT. Amino acid sequence: CASSIIGTPDTQYF.

The rearrangement uses TRBV7-3 and TRBJ2-1; D gene unclear. The germline V gene encodes CDR1 SGHTA and CDR2 FQGTGA. The CDR3 contains 11 residues. V was trimmed by 8 bases and J by 8 bases, leaving 10 bases between them. The CDR3 nucleotides are TGTGCCAGCGGACGAGGAGATGAGCAGTTCTTC. Amino acid sequence: CASGRGDEQFF. The variable domain in full, with the rest retrieved from reference TRBV7-3 and TRBJ2-1, is GAGVSQTPSNKVTEKGKYVELRCDPISGHTALYWYRQSLGQGPEFLIYFQGTGAADDSGLPNDRFFAVRPEGSVSTLKIQRTERGDSAVYLCASGRGDEQFFGPGTRLTVL.

V and J are TRBV5-1 and TRBJ2-5, with D possibly matching TRBD2 (6 bases). The CDR3 has 12 amino acids. Germline-derived CDR1 and CDR2 are SGHRS and YFSETQ. Trimming removed 1 base at V and 14 bases at J, with 15 bases between. The CDR3 loop is CASSLSGDWPYF. For the CDR3, the DNA is TGCGCCAGCAGCTTGTCGGGGGATTGGCCTTACTTC.

About this clone: At the DNA level, this CDR3 is encoded by other sequences in the same sample as well. J is TRBJ2-3 and V is TRBV20-1; D remains ambiguous. The germline V gene has CDR1 DFQATT and CDR2 SNEGSKA (reference sequence). CDR3 length: 11 amino acids. Trimming took off 5 bases at V and 3 bases at J, with 6 bases between the two ends. CDR3 protein: CSAGGTDTQYF. The CDR3 region has the DNA TGCAGTGCTGGTGGAACAGATACGCAGTATTTT.

A single count supports this clone. This sequence joins TRBV9 and TRBJ2-6, with D unresolved. This CDR3 contains 14 residues. V lost 3 bases, J lost 4 bases, and 8 bases lay in between. Germline CDR1 and CDR2: SGDLS and YYNGEE. CDR3: CASSAGGGANVLTF. As DNA, the CDR3 is TGTGCCAGCAGCGCTGGTGGGGGGGCCAACGTCCTGACTTTC.

The chain couples TRBV5-1 to TRBJ2-1, with 8 nucleotides matching TRBD1. The CDR3 contains 17 residues. The V and J ends lost 4 bases and 5 bases, in that order; junction bases with no gene match: 14. Per the germline V gene, CDR1 is SGHRS and CDR2 is YFSETQ. The CDR3 bases are TGCGCCAGCAGCCAAAACCGGACAGGGATTTCCCACAATGAGCAGTTCTTC. This codes for CASSQNRTGISHNEQFF.

V and J are TRBV6-6 and TRBJ1-1; 10 bases are a match to TRBD1. There are 13 residues in the CDR3. V trimming: 7 bases; J trimming: 4 bases; junction bases outside the gene matches: 3. Germline V gives CDR1 MNHNY, CDR2 SVGAGI (reference sequence). CDR3 in DNA: TGTGCCAGCACCGACAGGGGGCGCACTGAAGCTTTCTTT. Translating gives CASTDRGRTEAFF.

This sequence joins TRBV4-2 and TRBJ2-1, with 13 bases aligning to TRBD2. This CDR3 has 14 amino acids. Trimming cost V 4 bases and J 6 bases; bases outside gene matches: 0. Germline V CDR1 and CDR2: LGHNA, YNFKEQ. The DNA of the CDR3 is TGTGCCAGCAGCCGGACTAGCGGGAGCAATGAGCAGTTCTTC. This codes for CASSRTSGSNEQFF.

In DNA, the CDR3 is TGTGCCAGCAGCTTCACCGACCGGGACAGGGGGTACAATGAGCAGTTCTTC. Protein product: CASSFTDRDRGYNEQFF. V gene TRBV13 combines with J gene TRBJ2-1; 11 bases agree with TRBD1. The length of the CDR3 is 17 residues. J lost 4 bases, V lost 3 bases, and 8 bases had no gene match. Per the germline V gene, CDR1 is PRHDT and CDR2 is FYEKMQ (reference sequence).

Only a few counts were recorded for this clone. This chain uses TRBV7-9 with TRBJ2-3; no clear D gene. Germline CDR1 is SEHNR and CDR2 is FQNEAQ (reference sequence). The V end lost 5 bases, the J end lost 7 bases, and 10 bases lay between the germline ends. The CDR3 totals 12 residues. Here the CDR3 reads CASSPNGYTQYF. The CDR3 DNA sequence: TGTGCCAGCAGCCCGAACGGTTATACGCAGTATTTT.

The J gene is TRBJ2-3, the V gene TRBV15; 13 nucleotides agree with TRBD2. Unmatched junction bases numbered 9, after V lost 5 bases and J lost 7 bases. Germline CDR1 is LNHNV and CDR2 is YYDKDF (reference sequence). The length of the CDR3 is 16 residues. CDR3: CATSGLPGLAGHTQYF. DNA for the CDR3: TGTGCCACCAGCGGACTACCGGGACTAGCGGGGCATACGCAGTATTTT.

The V call is TRBV19, the J call TRBJ2-5; D might be TRBD2 (6 bases). The CDR3 totals 14 residues. Germline loops: CDR1 LNHDA, CDR2 SQIVND (reference sequence). Trimming pared 5 bases from V and 3 bases from J, leaving 13 bases between. The CDR3 here is CASSVPGLKETQYF. DNA for the CDR3: TGTGCCAGTAGTGTCCCGGGACTCAAAGAGACCCAGTACTTC.

The chain combines TRBV28 with TRBJ1-1; D remains unclear. Deletions cut 6 bases from V and 1 base from J, with 12 bases between. CDR3 size: 14 residues. Looked up from germline, CDR1 is MDHEN and CDR2 is SYDVKM. The CDR3 sequence is CASSQRTGNTEAFF. CDR3 DNA: TGTGCCAGCAGCCAGAGGACGGGGAACACTGAAGCTTTCTTT.